The sequence of this T cell receptor (beta chain) was determined in a study of blood T cell repertoires in COVID-19. Original processing methods: Estimated nucleated cell counts came from reference gene primer amplification. Data came from immunoSEQ multiplex PCR; TCRdb stores just in-frame clones and leaves some out. V and J calls and clone size follow that table, whereas D and trimming were derived from the DNA. Of around 150,000 clones listed, 78% were seen once; the top ten hold 11% to 15%. The V gene lost 7 bases and the J gene lost 0 bases, with 13 bases spanning the gap. The germline gives CDR1 SGHNT, CDR2 YYREEE (reference sequence). This CDR3 comprises 14 residues.

What was sequenced was peripheral blood. The source is an elderly woman with acute or convalescent COVID-19. V gene TRBV5-4 combines with J gene TRBJ1-1; D unresolved. The CDR3 DNA reads TGTGCCAGCCAAGCGGGTCTGATGAACACTGAAGCTTTCTTT. As protein: CASQAGLMNTEAFF.